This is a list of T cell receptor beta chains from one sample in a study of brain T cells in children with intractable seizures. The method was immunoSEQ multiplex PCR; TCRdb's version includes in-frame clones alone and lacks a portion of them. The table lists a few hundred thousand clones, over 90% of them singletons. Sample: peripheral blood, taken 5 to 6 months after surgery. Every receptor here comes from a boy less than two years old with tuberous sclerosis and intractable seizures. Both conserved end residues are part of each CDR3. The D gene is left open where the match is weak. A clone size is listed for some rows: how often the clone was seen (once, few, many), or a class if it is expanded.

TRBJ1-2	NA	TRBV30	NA	TGTGCCTGCGGGAGCTATGGCTACACCTTC	CACGSYGYTF
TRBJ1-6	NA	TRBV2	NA	TGTGCCAGCAGATCGGACGGGAATTCACCCCTCCACTTT	CASRSDGNSPLHF
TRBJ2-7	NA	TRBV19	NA	TGTGCCAGTAGTATGGGGGGAGCGGGACAAACCTACGAGCAGTACTTC	CASSMGGAGQTYEQYF
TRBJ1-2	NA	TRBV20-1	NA	TGCAGTGCTAGTAGTAACTATGGCTACACCTTC	CSASSNYGYTF
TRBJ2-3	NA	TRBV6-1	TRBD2	TGTGCCAGCAGTGAAACTAGCGGGGGGACCACAGATACGCAGTATTTT	CASSETSGGTTDTQYF
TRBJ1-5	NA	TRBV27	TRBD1	TGTGCCAGCAGCCCTAATACCCGACAGGGGAGTCAGCCCCAGCATTTT	CASSPNTRQGSQPQHF
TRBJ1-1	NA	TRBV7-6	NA	TGTGCCAGCAGCTTAGATAAGGGGGGCGACACTGAAGCTTTCTTT	CASSLDKGGDTEAFF
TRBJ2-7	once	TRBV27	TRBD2	TGTGCCAGCAGTTCAGGTAGCGGGGGAACCTACGAGCAGTACTTC	CASSSGSGGTYEQYF
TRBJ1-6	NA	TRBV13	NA	TGTGCCAGCAGCTTAGGCGCGGCTTTCTCCTATAATTCACCCCTCCACTTT	CASSLGAAFSYNSPLHF
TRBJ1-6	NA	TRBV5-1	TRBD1	TGCGCCAGCAGCTTAAACAGGGGGGAGAATTCACCCCTCCACTTT	CASSLNRGENSPLHF
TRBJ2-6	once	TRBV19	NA	TGTGCCAGTGTAAACCTCCTCCCTTCTGGGGCCAACGTCCTGACTTTC	CASVNLLPSGANVLTF
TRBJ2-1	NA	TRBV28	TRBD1	TGTGCCAGCAGTTTATTAGGCGGGACAGGAAGGGGTGAGCAGTTCTTC	CASSLLGGTGRGEQFF
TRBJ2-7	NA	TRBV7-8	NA	TGTGCCAGCAGCTTAGGGCAGGGTCCCTCCTACGAGCAGTACTTC	CASSLGQGPSYEQYF
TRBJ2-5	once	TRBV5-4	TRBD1	TGTGCCAGCAGCTTAGAGACAGGGTCAGAGACCCAGTACTTC	CASSLETGSETQYF
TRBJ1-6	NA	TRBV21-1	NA	TGTGCCAGCAGCAAAGCCAGACGGGGGAATAATTCACCCCTCCACTTT	CASSKARRGNNSPLHF
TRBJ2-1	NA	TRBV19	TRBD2	TGTGCCAGTAGTACCCCCCGGGTGGGAGGGCCCTCGAAGTACAATGAGCAGTTCTTC	CASSTPRVGGPSKYNEQFF
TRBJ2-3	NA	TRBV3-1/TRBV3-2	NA	TGTGCCAGCAGCCAGGGACGAGGGGCGGCAGACACAGATACGCAGTATTTT	CASSQGRGAADTDTQYF
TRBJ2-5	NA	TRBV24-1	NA	TGTGCCACCGGGTACCAAGAGACCCAGTACTTC	CATGYQETQYF
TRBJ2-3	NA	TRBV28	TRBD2	TGTGCCAGCAGTTTTGCACTAGCGGGAGGCACTAGCACAGATACGCAGTATTTT	CASSFALAGGTSTDTQYF
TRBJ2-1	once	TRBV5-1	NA	TGCGCCAGCAGCTTGCCCAGGGTCGACTACAATGAGCAGTTCTTC	CASSLPRVDYNEQFF
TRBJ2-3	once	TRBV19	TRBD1	TGTGCCAGTAGCCAAGGGACAGGGTTTTCAGATACGCAGTATTTT	CASSQGTGFSDTQYF
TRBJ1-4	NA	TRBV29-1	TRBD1	TGCAGCGTTAGGGGGCCTAATGAAAAACTGTTTTTT	CSVRGPNEKLFF
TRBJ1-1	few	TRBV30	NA	TGTGCCTGGAGTGAGGGATCGTACACTGAAGCTTTCTTT	CAWSEGSYTEAFF
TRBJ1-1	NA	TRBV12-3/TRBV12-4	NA	TGTGCCAGCAGTTTAATGGAGGTCGCTGAAGCTTTCTTT	CASSLMEVAEAFF
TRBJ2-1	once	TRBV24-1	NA	TGTGCCACCAGTTTGGGACGGGACCTCAATGAGCAGTTCTTC	CATSLGRDLNEQFF
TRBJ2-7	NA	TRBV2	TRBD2	TGTGCCAGCAGTGAAACCCCCGTAGCGGGAGTCTACGAGCAGTACTTC	CASSETPVAGVYEQYF
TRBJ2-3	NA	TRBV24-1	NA	TGTGCCACCAGCCGAGGAGTGATTCGCACAGATACGCAGTATTTT	CATSRGVIRTDTQYF
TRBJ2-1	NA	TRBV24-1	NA	TGTGCCACCAGTGAGCCCCTTATTCTAGCACGCTCCTACAATGAGCAGTTCTTC	CATSEPLILARSYNEQFF
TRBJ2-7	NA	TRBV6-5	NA	TGTGCCAGCAGATGGGGGCAGCCTTTTGGAGAGCAGTACTTC	CASRWGQPFGEQYF
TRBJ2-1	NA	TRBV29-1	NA	TGCAGCGTTGAAGAGGTTTGGCTAGCGTACAATGAGCAGTTCTTC	CSVEEVWLAYNEQFF
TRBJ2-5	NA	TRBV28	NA	TGTGCCAGCAGTCGACAGACAGAAGAGACCCAGTACTTC	CASSRQTEETQYF
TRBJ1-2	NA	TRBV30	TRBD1	TGTGCCTGGAGTGTAGGGGGCAACGATGGCTACACCTTC	CAWSVGGNDGYTF
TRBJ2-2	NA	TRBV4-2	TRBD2	TGTGCCAGCAGCCAACCCACTAGCGGGGGACACACCGGGGAGCTGTTTTTT	CASSQPTSGGHTGELFF
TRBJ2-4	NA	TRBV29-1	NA	TGCAGCGTTGTCGAAGGTGGCAGAAACATTCAGTACTTC	CSVVEGGRNIQYF
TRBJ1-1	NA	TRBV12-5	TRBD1	TGTGCTAGTGGAGCTCAGGGGGCGGACATGAACACTGAAGCTTTCTTT	CASGAQGADMNTEAFF
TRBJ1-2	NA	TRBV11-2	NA	TGTGCCAGCAGCTTAACCTCGGATGGGGTGTATGGCTACACCTTC	CASSLTSDGVYGYTF
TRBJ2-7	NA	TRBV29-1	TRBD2	TGCAGCGTTCTAGCGGGAGCCTACGAGCAGTACTTC	CSVLAGAYEQYF
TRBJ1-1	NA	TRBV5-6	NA	TGTGCCAGCAGCTTGGGGGGGAGTTGGACTGAAGCTTTCTTT	CASSLGGSWTEAFF
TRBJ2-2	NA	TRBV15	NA	TGTGCCACCAGCAGAGGGGAGTCGGGGGCCGGGGAGCTGTTTTTT	CATSRGESGAGELFF
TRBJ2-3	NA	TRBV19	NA	TGTGCCAGTAGTCTATCAAGCACAGATACGCAGTATTTT	CASSLSSTDTQYF
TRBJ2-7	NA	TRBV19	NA	TGTGCCAGTAGTATGGTTCCGGATAGCTCCTACGAGCAGTACTTC	CASSMVPDSSYEQYF
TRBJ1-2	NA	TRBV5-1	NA	TGCGCCAGCAGCCCCCTCAGTGGGGCCTACCGTAGCTATGGCTACACCTTC	CASSPLSGAYRSYGYTF
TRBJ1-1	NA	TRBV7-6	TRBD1	TGTGCCAGCAGCCCGCGGACAGGAGGGAGGGACACTGAAGCTTTCTTT	CASSPRTGGRDTEAFF
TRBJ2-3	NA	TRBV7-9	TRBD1	TGTGCCAGCAGCTTAAACGGACAGGGTACATCGTCTGATACGCAGTATTTT	CASSLNGQGTSSDTQYF
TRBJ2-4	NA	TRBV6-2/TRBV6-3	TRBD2	TGTGCCAGCAGTTACAGACTAGCGGGGGCTAAAAACATTCAGTACTTC	CASSYRLAGAKNIQYF
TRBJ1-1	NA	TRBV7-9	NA	TGTGCCAGCAGCCCGAGGTTCACTGGGGCGGATCACACTGAAGCTTTCTTT	CASSPRFTGADHTEAFF